These 30 T cell receptor beta chains share one sample of origin, sequenced in a study of blood T cell repertoires in COVID-19. The data were produced by immunoSEQ multiplex PCR, yet TCRdb's version contains in-frame clones alone and is incomplete. This sample has some 170,000 clones; around 84% occur once, and the top ten carry 13% to 15%. The specimen was PBMCs or T cells enriched from blood (not recorded which). The source of these receptors is a man aged 45-65 years who had recovered from COVID-19.

The rearrangement joins TRBV4-1 to TRBJ2-7; 12 nucleotides align to TRBD2. The CDR3 is 16 residues long. The junction had 7 bases not matched to a gene; V was cut back by 3 bases and J by 4 bases. Germline CDR1 is MGHRA and CDR2 is YSYEKL. CDR3: CASSQIQTSGGYEQYF. CDR3 DNA sequence: TGCGCCAGCAGCCAGATCCAGACTAGCGGGGGATACGAGCAGTACTTC.

The genes are TRBV4-2 and TRBJ2-1; maybe TRBD2 (5 bases). CDR1 and CDR2 from the germline V gene are LGHNA and YNFKEQ. The ends were cut back, 0 bases at V and 7 bases at J, with 10 bases in the middle. The CDR3 is 14 residues long. In nucleotides, the CDR3 is TGTGCCAGCAGCCAAGATATTCGGGGAAATGAGCAGTTCTTC. This sequence encodes CASSQDIRGNEQFF.

This chain joins TRBV19 and TRBJ2-3; D may be TRBD2 (6 bases). Trimming pared 11 bases from V and 2 bases from J, leaving 11 bases between. This CDR3 region has 12 residues. From germline, CDR1 is LNHDA and CDR2 SQIVND (reference sequence). The DNA for the CDR3 is TGTGCCTCCGGGGGAGTCACAGATACGCAGTATTTT. Encoded protein: CASGGVTDTQYF.

The chain is built from TRBV7-8 and TRBJ2-7; unclear D gene. The germline V gene has CDR1 SGHVS and CDR2 FQNEAQ. Trimming took 8 bases from V and 6 from J, leaving 8 bases between them. The CDR3 contains 10 residues. The CDR3 spells CASPSLEQYF. CDR3 coding DNA: TGTGCCAGCCCCTCCCTCGAGCAGTACTTC.

The genes are TRBV5-1 and TRBJ2-2; D may be TRBD1 (5 bases). The CDR3 runs 16 residues. CDR1 is SGHRS, CDR2 YFSETQ, per germline. V was trimmed by 0 bases and J by 0 bases, leaving 9 bases between them. In DNA, the CDR3 is TGCGCCAGCAGCTTGGGGGTAGGGGCGAACACCGGGGAGCTGTTTTTT. It translates to CASSLGVGANTGELFF. Supplemented by reference TRBV5-1 and TRBJ2-2, the full variable domain reads KAGVTQTPRYLIKTRGQQVTLSCSPISGHRSVSWYQQTPGQGLQFLFEYFSETQRNKGNFPGRFSGRQFSNSRSEMNVSTLELGDSALYLCASSLGVGANTGELFFGEGSRLTVL.

This sequence joins TRBV10-2 and TRBJ1-1, with a tentative D call TRBD1 (6 bases). The CDR3 runs 14 residues. The V gene's germline CDR1 is WSHSY and CDR2 SAAADI. V dropped 5 bases and J dropped 2 bases, with 12 bases sitting between them. The CDR3 region is CASSITGLNTEAFF. The CDR3, as DNA: TGCGCCAGCAGTATAACAGGGTTAAACACTGAAGCTTTCTTT.

This rearrangement joins TRBV5-4 to TRBJ1-2; D perhaps matches TRBD1 (5 bases). This CDR3 is 13 amino acids long. Per the germline V gene, CDR1 is SGHNT and CDR2 is YYREEE (reference sequence). V shed 4 bases and J shed 1 base, with 8 bases lying between them. The CDR3 is CASSPDSNYGYTF. The CDR3 DNA reads as TGTGCCAGCAGCCCAGACAGTAACTATGGCTACACCTTC.

The rearrangement uses TRBV12-3 or TRBV12-4 and TRBJ2-7; perhaps TRBD1 as D (7 bases). The ends were cut back, 6 bases at V and 4 bases at J, with 13 bases in the middle. The CDR3 has 13 amino acids. The chain's CDR3 is CASSPAGGYEQYF. The CDR3 DNA reads as TGTGCCAGCAGCCCCGCAGGGGGGTACGAGCAGTACTTC.

The rearrangement links TRBV6-5 to TRBJ1-2, with 9 positions matching TRBD1. The germline CDR1 and CDR2 sequences are MNHEY and SVGAGI. The CDR3 extends over 14 amino acids. V lost 5 bases to trimming and J lost 7 bases; unmatched junction nucleotides: 8. DNA for the CDR3: TGTGCCAGCAGTCCCGGGACAGGGTTCTTTGGCTACACCTTC. Residues: CASSPGTGFFGYTF.

The V gene is TRBV2, the J gene TRBJ1-2; D is perhaps TRBD1 (6 bases). Germline-derived CDR1 and CDR2 are SNHLY and FYNNEI. The CDR3 totals 17 residues. Trimming removed 7 bases from V and 4 bases from J, with 25 bases in between. CDR3 bases: TGTGCCAGCATCGGCCGGGACACCCTCTGGGGTAGCTATGGCTACACCTTC. Its protein product is CASIGRDTLWGSYGYTF. The full variable domain, rest sourced from reference TRBV2 and TRBJ1-2, is EPEVTQTPSHQVTQMGQEVILRCVPISNHLYFYWYRQILGQKVEFLVSFYNNEISEKSEIFDDQFSVERPDGSNFTLKIRSTKLEDSAMYFCASIGRDTLWGSYGYTFGSGTRLTVV.

The gene calls are TRBV7-9 and TRBJ2-3, with 7 bases aligning to TRBD1. The CDR3 contains 17 residues. Germline CDR1 and CDR2: SEHNR and FQNEAQ (reference sequence). The ends lost 1 base at V and 2 bases at J; junction bases unmatched: 9. The CDR3, as DNA: TGTGCCAGCAGCTTAGGTAGTAGGGGGCCCTACACAGATACGCAGTATTTT. It specifies CASSLGSRGPYTDTQYF.

This clone was observed a handful of times. The chain joins TRBV11-2 to TRBJ1-2; no firm D call. Per germline, CDR1 SGHAT and CDR2 FQNNGV. CDR3 length: 12 residues. The V end was cut by 3 bases, the J end by 8 bases, with 10 bases between. The CDR3 loop is CASSFAAGGYTF. CDR3 DNA: TGTGCCAGCAGCTTTGCGGCTGGGGGCTACACCTTC.

This chain links TRBV3-1 (or the pseudogene TRBV3-2) with TRBJ1-1; D is perhaps TRBD1 (5 bases). The length of the CDR3 is 12 residues. With 0 bases removed from V and 10 bases from J, the gap between germline ends came to 9 bases. Germline V gene data show CDR1 as LGHDT and CDR2 as YNNKEL (reference sequence). CDR3 bases: TGTGCCAGCAGCCAAGATCACACAGGAGCTTTCTTT. It is translated as CASSQDHTGAFF.

The V call is TRBV6-5, the J call TRBJ1-6, with D tentatively TRBD1 (6 bases). The V end lost 8 bases, the J end lost 8 bases, and 16 bases lay between the germline ends. In germline, CDR1 is MNHEY, CDR2 SVGAGI. The CDR3 loop spans 14 amino acids. The CDR3 reads CASPPPGAYSPLHF. CDR3 nucleotides: TGTGCCAGCCCCCCCCCAGGGGCATATTCACCCCTCCACTTT.

This clone was seen just once. The chain links TRBV6-6 to TRBJ1-5, with 9 bases identical to TRBD1. From germline, CDR1 is MNHNY and CDR2 SVGAGI (reference sequence). V was clipped by 6 bases and J by 2 bases; unmatched bases: 2. The CDR3 contains 14 residues. CDR3 DNA sequence: TGTGCCAGCAGACGACAGGGGGGCAATCAGCCCCAGCATTTT. It is translated as CASRRQGGNQPQHF.

The V call is TRBV19, the J call TRBJ2-3; 15 bases align to TRBD2. This CDR3 is 18 amino acids long. CDR1 LNHDA and CDR2 SQIVND come from the germline V gene (reference sequence). Trimming cost V 5 bases and J 1 base; bases outside gene matches: 7. The CDR3, as DNA: TGTGCCAGTAGTCCAGCCCGGACTAGCGGGGGGGGCACAGATACGCAGTATTTT. Translated, it gives CASSPARTSGGGTDTQYF.

The rearrangement uses TRBV7-9 and TRBJ1-2; perhaps TRBD1 as D (5 bases). This CDR3 spans 14 amino acids. V was shortened by 3 bases and J by 8 bases, with 16 bases between the two germline ends. CDR1 SEHNR and CDR2 FQNEAQ come from the germline V gene (reference sequence). The CDR3 DNA reads TGTGCCAGCAGCTTCCTGGAGGGGCGCGGGGGCTACACCTTC. Translation: CASSFLEGRGGYTF.

V usage is TRBV6-4 and J usage is TRBJ1-6; a possible D gene is TRBD1 (6 bases). The V end lost 5 bases, the J end lost 7 bases, and 12 bases lay between the germline ends. This CDR3 contains 14 residues. Per germline, CDR1 MRHNA and CDR2 SNTAGT. This CDR3 reads CASSQGGTNSPLHF. CDR3 coding DNA: TGTGCCAGCAGTCAGGGTGGGACAAATTCACCCCTCCACTTT.

This chain joins TRBV7-8 and TRBJ1-5; TRBD1 is a possible D gene (5 bases). In germline, CDR1 is SGHVS, CDR2 FQNEAQ. CDR3 length equals 15 residues. With 3 bases removed from V and 2 bases from J, the gap between germline ends came to 11 bases. The CDR3 spells CASSFTGGRNQPQHF. For the CDR3, the DNA is TGTGCCAGCAGCTTCACCGGGGGACGCAATCAGCCCCAGCATTTT.

The rearrangement links TRBV6-1 to TRBJ2-2; the D gene is possibly TRBD2 (5 bases). The CDR3 has 15 residues. Per germline, CDR1 MNHNS and CDR2 SASEGT. Trimming took 2 bases from V and 3 from J, leaving 10 bases between them. For the CDR3, the DNA is TGTGCCAGCAGTGAAAGTTTGAGGGACACCGGGGAGCTGTTTTTT. Its translation: CASSESLRDTGELFF.

The J gene is TRBJ2-2, the V gene TRBV7-8; 12 bases align to TRBD1. V was pared by 5 bases and J by 6 bases, with 7 bases of the junction left unmatched. CDR1 is SGHVS, CDR2 FQNEAQ, per germline. The CDR3 has 16 amino acids. The CDR3 DNA reads as TGTGCCAGCAGCCGACCGGGACAGGGGGCTTCCGGGGAGCTGTTTTTT. Encoded protein: CASSRPGQGASGELFF.

V is TRBV27 and J is TRBJ1-1, with a tentative D call TRBD1 (5 bases). Trimming left V 3 bases short and J 6 bases short, with 14 bases between. The CDR3 has 14 amino acids. CDR1 and CDR2 from the germline V gene are MNHEY and SMNVEV (reference sequence). The CDR3 spells CASSFYQGMSEAFF. CDR3 sequence (DNA): TGTGCCAGCAGTTTCTATCAGGGTATGTCTGAAGCTTTCTTT.

The V and J genes are TRBV11-2 and TRBJ2-1; 8 bases are a match to TRBD2. The V gene end was trimmed by 6 bases and the J gene end by 7 bases; junction bases not matched to a gene: 11. Germline CDR1 SGHAT, CDR2 FQNNGV. CDR3 size: 15 residues. The CDR3 nucleotides are TGTGCCAGCAGAACCCTAGCGGGCGTTTTGAATGAGCAGTTCTTC. As protein: CASRTLAGVLNEQFF.

This clone was observed a few times. This rearrangement joins TRBV29-1 to TRBJ2-3; 8 bases align to TRBD1. The ends lost 7 bases at V and 4 bases at J; junction bases unmatched: 7. Germline-derived CDR1 and CDR2 are SQVTM and ANQGSEA. This CDR3 has 13 residues. The CDR3 region has the DNA TGCAGCGCCCCGGGACAGGTCCCAGATACGCAGTATTTT. As protein: CSAPGQVPDTQYF.

The rearrangement uses TRBV28 and TRBJ2-5; weak D call: TRBD1 (6 bases). CDR3 length equals 15 residues. The germline V gene has CDR1 MDHEN and CDR2 SYDVKM. V lost 2 bases and J 5 bases, leaving 15 bases between the germline ends. Here the CDR3 DNA reads TGTGCCAGCAGTTTAGGTGGTGGGGGCGGGGAGACCCAGTACTTC. This codes for CASSLGGGGGETQYF.

This chain joins TRBV27 and TRBJ2-5; 7 positions agree with TRBD1. Looked up from germline, CDR1 is MNHEY and CDR2 is SMNVEV (reference sequence). Unmatched junction bases numbered 8, after V lost 2 bases and J lost 5 bases. The CDR3 sequence is 15 residues long. CDR3 sequence reads: CASSLGAGGTETQYF. The CDR3 bases are TGTGCCAGCAGTTTAGGGGCAGGGGGTACGGAGACCCAGTACTTC.

The V call is TRBV11-2, the J call TRBJ1-1; TRBD1 might be the D (6 bases). There are 14 residues in the CDR3. Germline-derived CDR1 and CDR2 are SGHAT and FQNNGV. V was trimmed by 3 bases and J by 1 base, leaving 9 bases between them. The DNA for the CDR3 is TGTGCCAGCAGCTTCCTAGGGGGGAACACTGAAGCTTTCTTT. This codes for CASSFLGGNTEAFF.

The table lists this clone with a count of one. CDR3 amino acids: CASSLVAPGDYGYTF. The CDR3 DNA follows: TGCGCCAGCAGCTTGGTAGCACCCGGCGACTATGGCTACACCTTC. The chain links TRBV5-1 to TRBJ1-2; D uncertain. This CDR3 contains 15 residues. Germline V gives CDR1 SGHRS, CDR2 YFSETQ. V was pared by 0 bases and J by 3 bases, with 12 bases between.

The J gene is TRBJ1-1, the V gene TRBV5-1; 9 bases agree with TRBD1. After removal of 3 bases from V and 1 base from J, the junction contained 16 bases not matched to a gene. Germline CDR1 reads SGHRS; CDR2 reads YFSETQ. The CDR3 spans 19 residues. The CDR3 DNA sequence: TGCGCCAGCAGCTCTAAGCAGACACAGGGGGCTGAGGCGAACACTGAAGCTTTCTTT. The encoded protein is CASSSKQTQGAEANTEAFF.

The chain recombines TRBV7-9 with TRBJ1-4; the D is unclear. The CDR3 sequence is 14 residues long. CDR1 SEHNR and CDR2 FQNEAQ come from the germline V gene (reference sequence). V was pared by 5 bases and J by 13 bases, with 20 bases between. The CDR3 loop is CASSDSPQTRGLFF. The CDR3 DNA sequence: TGTGCCAGCAGCGATAGCCCTCAGACCCGAGGACTGTTTTTT.